This TCR beta chain was recovered during a study of T cell responses to AZD1222 COVID-19 vaccine. General observations from the study: The sample set comprised mostly white British donors with more females, and clonal diversity was possibly underestimated. Among vaccine-associated CD4 TCRs, coverage spanned spike, with dominance at 160-218 and 743-854.

Assay: immunoSEQ multiplex PCR; the TCRdb copy retains only in-frame clones and omits some. The table shows around 120,000 clones, with around 88% occurring only once. Note on this clone: Antigen: not known.

Deletions cut 4 bases from V and 5 bases from J, with 18 bases between. The germline gives CDR1 MNHNS, CDR2 SASEGT. This CDR3 is 16 amino acids long. The chain couples TRBV6-1 to TRBJ1-5, with no clear D. Sequenced here: peripheral blood, sampled on day 0 of AZD1222 vaccination. The TCR originated in an adult in good health. The CDR3 here is CASSVYSRGLYQPQHF. The CDR3 bases are TGTGCCAGCAGTGTATACAGCCGTGGTTTGTATCAGCCCCAGCATTTT.